The text below deals with one T cell receptor (beta chain). The target antigen is unknown. Time point here: newly diagnosed GD, antithyroid drugs for less than 3 months. Scientists built the TCR library using RNA that was extracted from PBMCs. Researchers made TCR beta libraries by using iRepertoire HTBI primers and running Arm-PCR on CDR3 regions. MiXCR was run by TCRdb on the multiplex PCR reads, yielding one entry per CDR3 protein. Of 400,000 to 550,000 distinct CDR3 sequences listed, more than 12% are singletons. The data are from a study of regulatory T cells in long-lasting Graves disease. Whole-study results and caveats: TCR diversity was lower in persistent Graves' patients than in newly diagnosed ones.

J lost 6 bases, V lost 3 bases, and 4 bases had no gene match. CDR1 is LGHDT, CDR2 YNNKEL, per germline (reference sequence). This CDR3 has 13 residues. These data are also associated with another study on T cells in Graves' hyperthyroidism and ophthalmopathy. That work contributes: With a duration under 2 months, the hyperthyroidism was newly diagnosed in patients aged 18 to 65.

The sequenced sample was peripheral blood mononuclear cells (PBMCs), obtained at new diagnosis, from a patient treated with antithyroid drugs. The receptor was isolated from a woman aged 30 to 39 with Graves disease. V usage is TRBV3-1 and J usage is TRBJ2-7, with 8 bases identical to TRBD1. Here the CDR3 reads CASSQGQVFEQYF. CDR3 coding DNA: TGTGCCAGCAGCCAGGGACAGGTATTCGAGCAGTACTTC.